A single sample gave rise to the 19 T cell receptor beta chains below, sequenced in a study of neurological immune-mediated disorders. TCRdb independently ran MiXCR on the 5' RACE reads; one entry per CDR3 protein. The data hold 30,000 to 45,000 distinct CDR3 sequences, with around 10% observed a single time. The material sequenced was CD4+ T cells from blood. The receptors were gathered from a woman in her twenties or thirties with HTLV-1-associated myelopathy (HAM/TSP).

This clonotype showed up many times. The chain is built from TRBV7-2 and TRBJ2-7; TRBD2 agrees at 10 bases. V trimming: 5 bases; J trimming: 2 bases; junction bases outside the gene matches: 3. In germline, CDR1 is SGHTA, CDR2 FQGNSA. This CDR3 contains 14 residues. The CDR3 DNA reads as TGTGCCAGCAGCCGGACTAGCGGTGCCTACGAGCAGTACTTC. It translates to CASSRTSGAYEQYF.

This clonotype has ten or more counts. The chain links TRBV7-8 to TRBJ2-3, with a tentative D call TRBD2 (5 bases). Deletions cut 4 bases from V and 5 bases from J, with 16 bases between. Per the germline V gene, CDR1 is SGHVS and CDR2 is FQNEAQ. CDR3 length equals 15 residues. The CDR3 nucleotides are TGTGCCAGCAGCTGGAAGCGGATACTCGTAGATACGCAGTATTTT. As protein: CASSWKRILVDTQYF. Together with reference TRBV7-8 and TRBJ2-3, the CDR3 gives the full variable domain: GAGVSQSPRYKVAKRGQDVALRCDPISGHVSLFWYQQALGQGPEFLTYFQNEAQLDKSGLPSDRFFAERPEGSVSTLKIQRTQQEDSAVYLCASSWKRILVDTQYFGPGTRLTVL.

The table lists this clonotype with a few counts. The genes are TRBV11-2 and TRBJ1-5; D gene unclear. The CDR3 contains 13 residues. The germline V gene has CDR1 SGHAT and CDR2 FQNNGV. Trimming pared 5 bases from V and 4 bases from J, leaving 9 bases between. The CDR3 reads CASSVGPNQPQHF. In DNA form, the CDR3 reads TGTGCCAGCAGCGTGGGCCCTAATCAGCCCCAGCATTTT.

The table lists this clonotype with many counts. The chain employs TRBV7-2 and TRBJ2-7; 11 positions agree with TRBD1. The V gene end was trimmed by 5 bases and the J gene end by 1 base; junction bases not matched to a gene: 7. Germline assignment: CDR1 SGHTA and CDR2 FQGNSA. The CDR3 runs 16 residues. The CDR3 coding sequence is TGTGCCAGCAGCCGGACAGGGGGCGCCATGTCCTACGAGCAGTACTTC. Translating it yields CASSRTGGAMSYEQYF.

There are many counts of this clonotype. This chain connects TRBV20-1 to TRBJ1-4; D unclear. The CDR3 has 13 residues. Per germline, CDR1 DFQATT and CDR2 SNEGSKA (reference sequence). V was trimmed by 3 bases and J by 8 bases, leaving 13 bases between them. CDR3 amino acids: CSASLGLGEKLFF. In DNA form, the CDR3 reads TGCAGTGCTAGTCTGGGTCTTGGGGAAAAACTGTTTTTT.

Ten or more counts support this clonotype. CDR3 in DNA: TGTGCCAGCAGCCAACACCGCGGCACCTCTGGAAACACCATATATTTT. Protein product: CASSQHRGTSGNTIYF. This chain joins TRBV4-2 and TRBJ1-3; D not resolved. The CDR3 covers 16 residues. V lost 2 bases, J lost 0 bases, and 11 bases lay in between. CDR1 and CDR2 from the germline V gene are LGHNA and YNFKEQ.

The chain couples TRBV10-3 to TRBJ1-2; 7 bases fit TRBD1. This CDR3 is 14 amino acids long. Germline-derived CDR1 and CDR2 are ENHRY and SYGVKD. This CDR3 reads CSTTGAPTNYGYTF. In nucleotides, the CDR3 is TGTTCCACAACAGGGGCCCCTACTAACTATGGCTACACCTTC.

This clonotype was seen at least ten times. J is TRBJ1-1 and V is TRBV7-3, with D possibly TRBD1 on 5 matching bases. V lost 8 bases and J 1 base, leaving 17 bases between the germline ends. The CDR3 totals 15 residues. The V gene's germline CDR1 is SGHTA and CDR2 FQGTGA. The CDR3 DNA is TGTGCCAGCTCCATGGGGCAGGTTTCGAACACTGAAGCTTTCTTT. Translation: CASSMGQVSNTEAFF.

V is TRBV15 and J is TRBJ2-5, with 8 bases identical to TRBD2. With V trimmed by 1 base and J by 1 base, 14 bases remained unmatched. The CDR3 spans 19 residues. The germline gives CDR1 LNHNV, CDR2 YYDKDF (reference sequence). CDR3 sequence: CATSRGERYSGGSQETQYF. CDR3 DNA sequence: TGTGCCACCAGCAGAGGGGAGAGATACAGCGGGGGCTCCCAAGAGACCCAGTACTTC. Based on the CDR3 plus reference TRBV15 and TRBJ2-5, the full variable domain is DAMVIQNPRYQVTQFGKPVTLSCSQTLNHNVMYWYQQKSSQAPKLLFHYYDKDFNNEADTPDNFQSRRPNTSFCFLDIRSPGLGDTAMYLCATSRGERYSGGSQETQYFGPGTRLLVL.

This clonotype was seen repeatedly, ten times or more. The gene calls are TRBV20-1 and TRBJ2-3, with TRBD1 matching 8 bases. The CDR3 has 15 residues. J was trimmed by 2 bases and V by 8 bases; bases with no gene match: 12. The germline gives CDR1 DFQATT, CDR2 SNEGSKA (reference sequence). The CDR3 is CSTRRDRILTDTQYF. Here the CDR3 DNA reads TGCAGTACTCGACGGGACAGGATCCTCACAGATACGCAGTATTTT.

At least ten counts were recorded for this clonotype. DNA of the CDR3: TGTGCCAGCAGCTTAGTGTGGGGGGTTTACGAGCAGTACTTC. Translation: CASSLVWGVYEQYF. The rearrangement uses TRBV7-2 and TRBJ2-7; D perhaps matches TRBD2 (6 bases). The germline V and J ends were trimmed by 1 base and 4 bases, with 11 bases remaining between them. Looked up from germline, CDR1 is SGHTA and CDR2 is FQGNSA. This CDR3 has 14 residues.

The chain combines TRBV7-9 with TRBJ2-7; D is possibly TRBD1 or TRBD2 (5 bases each). The V and J ends lost 3 bases and 2 bases respectively, with 8 bases between them. Germline lookup yields CDR1 SEHNR and CDR2 FQNEAQ (reference sequence). The CDR3 contains 13 residues. Written as DNA, the CDR3 is TGTGCCAGCAGCTTTGGGGGAACCTACGAGCAGTACTTC. It codes for CASSFGGTYEQYF.

This clonotype was picked up one time. A much bigger clone sits one base away, suggesting this may be a read error. V gene TRBV6-2 or TRBV6-3 combines with J gene TRBJ2-1, with 9 bases aligning to TRBD2. The CDR3 covers 17 residues. Germline CDR1 is MNHEY and CDR2 is SVGEGT. CDR3: CANSYSPPSGAYNEQFF. The CDR3 coding sequence is TGTGCCAACAGTTACTCGCCTCCTAGCGGGGCCTACAATGAGCAGTTCTTC.

This chain uses TRBV20-1 with TRBJ2-7; tentatively, D is TRBD1 or TRBD2 (5 bases each). The ends were cut back, 4 bases at V and 2 bases at J, with 12 bases in the middle. CDR1 is DFQATT and CDR2 is SNEGSKA in the germline V gene (reference sequence). The CDR3 is 13 residues long. The CDR3 region has the DNA TGCAGTGCTAATCGGGACGGGACCTACGAGCAGTACTTC. Residues: CSANRDGTYEQYF.

This clonotype was observed many times. The chain links TRBV5-1 to TRBJ1-1, with D possibly TRBD1 on 6 matching bases. CDR3 length: 14 residues. V shed 7 bases and J shed 6 bases, with 19 bases lying between them. Germline V gene data show CDR1 as SGHRS and CDR2 as YFSETQ. The CDR3 loop reads CASGRTRGGAEAFF. In DNA form, the CDR3 reads TGCGCCAGCGGACGCACTAGGGGGGGGGCTGAAGCTTTCTTT.

This clonotype was seen many times. V is TRBV11-3 and J is TRBJ2-7; 8 bases align to TRBD1. Germline assignment: CDR1 SGHNT and CDR2 YENEEA. CDR3 size: 13 residues. J was trimmed by 3 bases and V by 4 bases; bases with no gene match: 2. CDR3 nucleotide sequence: TGTGCCAGCAGCTCAGGGGGCCTCTACGAGCAGTACTTC. Protein sequence: CASSSGGLYEQYF.

This clonotype was detected many times. The V gene is TRBV20-1, the J gene TRBJ2-2, with a tentative D call TRBD2 (7 bases). Germline V gives CDR1 DFQATT, CDR2 SNEGSKA (reference sequence). The CDR3 length is 15 residues. With 3 bases removed from V and 4 bases from J, the gap between germline ends came to 15 bases. The CDR3 DNA sequence: TGCAGTGCTAGGGCTGTTGCGGGGGCCACCGGGGAGCTGTTTTTT. Its protein product is CSARAVAGATGELFF.

On this clonotype itself: The junction shows a germline mismatch at one end, possibly a read error. The chain uses TRBV20-1 and TRBJ1-2; D gene uncertain. The CDR3 consists of 13 residues. Germline V gene lookup returns CDR1 DFQATT and CDR2 SNEGSKA (reference sequence). CDR3 coding DNA: TGCAGTGCTAGAAATCGGGTTTACCATGGCTACAGCTTC. Translated: CSARNRVYHGYSF.

This clonotype has ten or more counts. The V gene is TRBV5-1, the J gene TRBJ2-1; a possible D gene is TRBD1 (6 bases). The CDR3 contains 15 residues. Germline CDR1 reads SGHRS; CDR2 reads YFSETQ. Trimming shortened V by 4 bases and J by 5 bases, and 16 bases separated the two germline ends. The CDR3 DNA reads TGCGCCAGCAGCCCCAGGGGCCAAAAAAACAATGAGCAGTTCTTC. Amino acid sequence: CASSPRGQKNNEQFF.